One and the same sample provided the 14 T cell receptor beta chains below, sequenced in a study of beta chain features in type 1 diabetes. The whole isolated RNA underwent reverse transcription, so sequencing captured expressed TCRB transcripts. The data were produced by immunoSEQ multiplex PCR, yet TCRdb's version contains in-frame clones alone and is incomplete. This sample has a few hundred thousand clones, with around a quarter found just once. The sequenced material came from central memory CD4+ T cells from blood. All receptors derive from a man aged 25-45 years in good health.

The chain carries TRBV29-1 and TRBJ2-6; D is undetermined. The CDR3 runs to 16 residues. Germline V gives CDR1 SQVTM, CDR2 ANQGSEA. V gave up 4 bases and J gave up 4 bases, with 17 bases separating them. CDR3 sequence reads: CSVVGVGHRGANVLTF. CDR3 bases: TGCAGCGTTGTTGGGGTCGGGCACCGAGGGGCCAACGTCCTGACTTTC.

This clone was seen more than once but under ten times. One base away lies a much larger clone, so this may be a sequencing read error. J is TRBJ1-2 and V is TRBV30; no definite D call. The CDR3 covers 12 residues. The V end lost 3 bases, the J end lost 4 bases, and 9 bases lay between the germline ends. Germline V CDR1 and CDR2: GTSNPN, SVGIG (reference sequence). The CDR3 sequence: CAWRVRFYGYTF. CDR3 DNA sequence: TGTGCCTGGAGGGTAAGGTTCTATGGCTACACCTTC. Combining the CDR3 with reference TRBV30 and TRBJ1-2 gives the whole variable domain SQTIHQWPATLVQPVGSPLSLECTVEGTSNPNLYWYRQAAGRGLQLLFYSVGIGQISSEVPQNLSASRPQDRQFILSSKKLLLSDSGFYLCAWRVRFYGYTFGSGTRLTVV.

This chain connects TRBV7-2 to TRBJ2-2; 10 bases agree with TRBD1. The CDR3 totals 17 residues. Trimming took 3 bases from V and 6 from J; bases not matched to a gene: 10. Per germline, CDR1 SGHTA and CDR2 FQGNSA. The CDR3 DNA reads as TGTGCCAGCAGCTTCCGGCTGGGACAGGGGCTACCCGGGGAGCTGTTTTTT. Protein: CASSFRLGQGLPGELFF.

This chain connects TRBV6-1 to TRBJ2-5; TRBD1 aligns across 9 bases. The CDR3 contains 18 residues. The germline gives CDR1 MNHNS, CDR2 SASEGT. After removal of 4 bases from V and 4 bases from J, the junction contained 16 bases not matched to a gene. CDR3 in amino acids: CASSAQASGTGRGETQYF. The CDR3 nucleotides are TGTGCCAGCAGTGCCCAGGCCTCCGGGACAGGGAGGGGAGAGACCCAGTACTTC.

The J gene is TRBJ1-1, the V gene TRBV23-1; unclear D gene. TRBV23-1 is reported as an ORF; its role is uncertain. The CDR3 runs 14 residues. With 4 bases removed from V and 0 bases from J, the gap between germline ends came to 9 bases. This chain's CDR3 is CASSLGGLNTEAFF. DNA of the CDR3: TGCGCCAGCAGTCTCGGAGGCTTGAACACTGAAGCTTTCTTT.

This clone occurred a few times. The rearrangement uses TRBV4-3 and TRBJ1-2; D remains ambiguous. V was cut by 4 bases and J by 7 bases, with 10 bases left in between. Germline CDR1 and CDR2: LGHNA and YSLEER. The CDR3 runs 12 residues. In nucleotides, the CDR3 is TGCGCCAGCAGCCGCGGAGGGAGTGGCTACACCTTC. This encodes CASSRGGSGYTF.

This clone was observed a few times. The chain recombines TRBV9 with TRBJ1-1; no definite D call. The CDR3 loop spans 13 amino acids. The germline V gene has CDR1 SGDLS and CDR2 YYNGEE. V was shortened by 1 base and J by 0 bases, with 4 bases between the two germline ends. The CDR3 nucleotides read TGTGCCAGCAGCGTAAGGGTGAACACTGAAGCTTTCTTT. Translated, it gives CASSVRVNTEAFF.

The chain combines TRBV6-5 with TRBJ2-7, with D perhaps TRBD2 (7 bases). The ends were cut back, 6 bases at V and 2 bases at J, with 14 bases in the middle. The CDR3 covers 14 residues. Germline lookup yields CDR1 MNHEY and CDR2 SVGAGI. The CDR3 reads CASSRRGGAYEQYF. Written as DNA, the CDR3 is TGTGCCAGCAGCCGCAGAGGGGGGGCCTACGAGCAGTACTTC.

This chain links TRBV5-1 with TRBJ1-5, with TRBD1 matching 8 bases. This CDR3 comprises 14 residues. Germline trimming cut 1 base from V and 7 bases from J; bases unmatched to any gene: 4. CDR1 is SGHRS, CDR2 YFSETQ, per germline. CDR3 nucleotides: TGCGCCAGCAGCTTGAAGACAGGGGAACAGCCCCAGCATTTT. Residues: CASSLKTGEQPQHF.

The V call is TRBV7-8, the J call TRBJ2-3; a possible D gene is TRBD1 (5 bases). The ends were cut back, 7 bases at V and 2 bases at J, with 16 bases in the middle. This CDR3 comprises 15 residues. Germline CDR1 is SGHVS and CDR2 is FQNEAQ. The CDR3 here is CASTPTDTFTDTQYF. CDR3 DNA sequence: TGTGCCAGCACCCCCACGGACACTTTCACAGATACGCAGTATTTT.

This clone was seen a handful of times. V is TRBV2 and J is TRBJ2-3; TRBD1 matches 9 bases. The germline gives CDR1 SNHLY, CDR2 FYNNEI. The CDR3 contains 16 residues. Trimming took 3 bases from V and 5 from J; bases not matched to a gene: 9. CDR3 coding DNA: TGTGCCAGCAGTGACTGGACAGGGGTGCAGGGAGATACGCAGTATTTT. This codes for CASSDWTGVQGDTQYF.

The chain joins TRBV7-2 to TRBJ2-7, with D uncertain. Germline V gene lookup returns CDR1 SGHTA and CDR2 FQGNSA. Trimming shortened V by 5 bases and J by 4 bases, and 9 bases separated the two germline ends. This CDR3 comprises 12 residues. CDR3 protein: CASSPGMYEQYF. CDR3 coding DNA: TGTGCCAGCAGCCCGGGTATGTACGAGCAGTACTTC.

The chain carries TRBV5-4 and TRBJ2-7; no definite D call. The CDR3 spans 13 residues. In germline, CDR1 is SGHNT, CDR2 YYREEE (reference sequence). The ends were cut back, 4 bases at V and 7 bases at J, with 15 bases in the middle. The CDR3 nucleotides read TGTGCCAGCAGCCCCTCATCCGATGGGGAGCAGTACTTC. This codes for CASSPSSDGEQYF.

CDR3: CASSLPEVNEQFF. The CDR3 bases are TGTGCCAGCAGCTTACCCGAGGTCAATGAGCAGTTCTTC. The chain employs TRBV13 and TRBJ2-1; D remains unclear. The CDR3 is made up of 13 amino acids. Germline lookup yields CDR1 PRHDT and CDR2 FYEKMQ (reference sequence). Trimming shortened V by 2 bases and J by 6 bases, and 8 bases separated the two germline ends. The complete variable domain, with remaining parts taken from reference TRBV13 and TRBJ2-1, reads AAGVIQSPRHLIKEKRETATLKCYPIPRHDTVYWYQQGPGQDPQFLISFYEKMQSDKGSIPDRFSAQQFSDYHSELNMSSLELGDSALYFCASSLPEVNEQFFGPGTRLTVL.